The TCR beta chain described here comes from a study of regulatory T cells in long-lasting Graves disease. Overall study findings and caveats: New patients shared 966 public clonotypes, and persistent patients shared more, with about 2,700. Repertoires from persistent disease leaned toward TRBV28, TRBJ1-2 and TRBJ2-5.

V shed 9 bases and J 7 bases; nucleotides not matched to a gene: 9. The CDR3 sequence is 14 residues long. Germline V gene sequence: CDR1 MNHEY, CDR2 SMNVEV (reference sequence). The time point is: newly diagnosed GD, antithyroid drugs for less than 3 months. PBMC-extracted RNA yielded the TCR library. This clonotype came up many times. What it binds is unknown. Relying on iRepertoire HTBI primers and Arm-PCR of CDR3 regions, the team built TCR beta libraries. TCRdb reprocessed the multiplex PCR reads via MiXCR and lists one record per CDR3 protein. The sample lists roughly 500,000 distinct CDR3 sequences; 13% were seen once. This same sample was also part of a study on T cells in Graves' hyperthyroidism and ophthalmopathy. That paper states: Blood held most thyroid clonotypes expanded above 0.001 frequency. Ophthalmopathy onset followed model prediction by a median approximately 7 months.

Material: peripheral blood mononuclear cells (PBMCs), obtained at new diagnosis, from a patient treated with antithyroid drugs. The TCR comes from a man aged 25-45 years with Graves disease. The chain joins TRBV27 to TRBJ1-6; TRBD1 matches at 7 bases. The CDR3 sequence: CASSPGQRNSPLHF. CDR3 coding DNA: TGTGCCAGTTCCCCGGGACAGAGGAATTCACCCCTCCACTTT.